This T cell receptor (beta chain) was sequenced during a study of OX40 agonist ivuxolimab in advanced cancers. Study-wide results and caveats: Low clonal expansion, among the lowest seen, marked partial responders at 0.1-3.0 mg/kg. At 0.1 to 3.0 mg/kg, clonal expansion of CD4+ and CD8+ blood T cells had occurred by week 6.

Produced via immunoSEQ multiplex PCR; TCRdb's table is partial and in-frame only. The sample includes roughly 80,000 clones, roughly 84% of them seen just once. Patients who had autoimmune disease history or got systemic immunosuppression were left out. Germline V gene sequence: CDR1 SNHLY, CDR2 FYNNEI. The CDR3 is made up of 15 amino acids. The V end lost 3 bases, the J end lost 2 bases, and 11 bases lay between the germline ends. In the case of this clone: What it binds is not known.

The clonotype comes from an adult with an advanced solid tumor such as melanoma, head and neck, liver or kidney cancer. The gene calls are TRBV2 and TRBJ2-1, with unresolved D. This material consisted of CD4+ or CD8+ T cells sorted from blood, taken in a trial of the OX40 agonist ivuxolimab. This chain's CDR3 is CASSERAGTYNEQFF. The CDR3 DNA follows: TGTGCCAGCAGTGAGAGAGCAGGCACCTACAATGAGCAGTTCTTC.